Reported below is one T cell receptor (beta chain). It has no known antigen specificity. No base qualities exist here, and no much larger clone lies one base off it. During the collection period, no infections or other immune events were recorded for the healthy donors. Blood repertoires from healthy donors were used as a training cohort for calibrating time-dependent variance in a beta-binomial model of differential abundance of T-cell clones. There were some ten healthy donors in the training cohort, of whom 3 were female and 7 were male. The donors were between roughly 29 and 65 years old, with an average age of about 47 years. Whole blood was collected from each healthy donor at three time points spaced approximately 2 weeks apart and obtained from a commercial supplier. For immunosequencing, genomic DNA was extracted from whole blood that had not been sorted. This sample stems from a study of identifying expanded T cells in peripheral blood (dated by TCRdb to about 2019). Broadly, across the study: Technical replicates were generated by sequencing separate aliquots of the same genomic DNA pool, with four replicates compared pairwise. The paper's findings and limits, for the study overall: Both the number of clones called differentially abundant and the false-positive rate were significantly reduced by the beta-binomial model across all healthy-donor time intervals. The authors expected that over much longer intervals, such as months to years, biological variance in healthy repertoires might increase even further. The binomial model flagged about 1.1 differentially abundant clones between technical replicates but 15 to 17 over roughly two weeks and 19 to 20 over around four weeks. Across all healthy donors, variance in clone template counts between approximately two-week samples was found to increase significantly with total template count.

Inclusive of the bounding cysteine and phenylalanine, the CDR3 is 18 residues long. The sequence is cut down to CDR3 DNA, 54 bases in frame from base 1. V lost 3 bases and J lost 0 bases; the stretch between them is 18 bases long. CDR1 and CDR2, per the germline V gene (reference sequence), are LNHDA and SQIVND. TCRbeta CDR3 regions were profiled by bias-controlled multiplex PCR amplification of genomic DNA with the immunoSEQ Assay. In the source study's methods: The absolute abundance of each unique TCRbeta CDR3 region was quantified after sequences were collapsed and filtered. Differential abundance was tested with two models: a binomial (Fisher-equivalent) model and a beta-binomial model that adds time-dependent variance fitted from healthy donors. Clones with fewer than 5 combined templates were removed, and differential abundance was called for clones with a Benjamini-Hochberg FDR below 0.01. Beta-binomial variance was modeled as a function of total template count across the two samples using the form v = (b*log(k)+a)^2. TCRdb limited this immuneACCESS table to in-frame rearrangements with V and J called. A share of clones is missing; checked studies link under half to unresolved V genes, and the rest is unexplained. V and J calls and clone size come straight from that table; D and trimming were deduced from the DNA. The table for this sample lists under 95,000 clones; over 75% of them were counted only once. The ten biggest clones cover around 2.8% of the sample.

This clonotype originated in a person aged 18 to 75 in good health. Recombination joined TRBV19 with TRBJ2-1, and TRBD2 may be the D gene, going by 6 matching bases. Sequencing was performed on blood. The DNA reads as follows: TGTGCCAGTAGTATTGGGAGGAGGCTAGCGATCTCCTACAATGAGCAGTTCTTC. This encodes CASSIGRRLAISYNEQFF.